The 13 T cell receptor beta chains given below trace back to one sample, sequenced in a study of cytomegalovirus exposure and HLA in healthy donors. Primers for the PCR totalled 60 Vbeta and 13 Jbeta. Generated by immunoSEQ multiplex PCR, the TCRdb table keeps only in-frame clones and is missing some. The repertoire holds around 180,000 clones, with roughly four fifths as singletons. Material: PBMCs. The receptor set was obtained from a woman aged 45-60 years in good health and CMV-seronegative.

About this clone itself: The junction does not match germline at one end; this may be a read error. V and J are TRBV27 and TRBJ2-6; D is perhaps TRBD1 (5 bases). This CDR3 has 14 residues. Germline CDR1 reads MNHEY; CDR2 reads SMNVEV (reference sequence). CDR3 bases: TGTGCCAGCAGTTTATCGGCTGGGGCCAACGGCCTGACTTTC. It translates to CASSLSAGANGLTF.

The chain uses TRBV5-4 and TRBJ1-1; 7 nucleotides match TRBD1. Trimming took 3 bases from V and 4 from J; bases not matched to a gene: 12. Germline V gene sequence: CDR1 SGHNT, CDR2 YYREEE (reference sequence). The CDR3 is 16 residues long. The CDR3 DNA reads TGTGCCAGCAGCTCCAGATTCAGGGGGTTGGGCACTGAAGCTTTCTTT. Protein: CASSSRFRGLGTEAFF.

The chain is built from TRBV2 and TRBJ2-1; 16 bases match TRBD2. The CDR3 loop spans 15 amino acids. V gave up 6 bases and J gave up 9 bases; unmatched junction bases: 5. Germline CDR1 reads SNHLY; CDR2 reads FYNNEI. The CDR3 DNA reads TGTGCCAGCAGGGGGACTAGCGGGAGGGTCGGTGAGCAGTTCTTC. The encoded protein is CASRGTSGRVGEQFF.

The chain recombines TRBV2 with TRBJ1-5; TRBD1 matches at 9 bases. Germline V gene sequence: CDR1 SNHLY, CDR2 FYNNEI. The length of the CDR3 is 15 residues. V trimming: 1 base; J trimming: 7 bases; junction bases outside the gene matches: 5. The CDR3 loop is CASSEGTGAIQPQHF. Here the CDR3 DNA reads TGTGCCAGCAGTGAAGGGACAGGGGCTATCCAGCCCCAGCATTTT.

This sequence joins TRBV28 and TRBJ2-7, with D uncertain. V gave up 10 bases and J gave up 4 bases, with 14 bases separating them. The germline gives CDR1 MDHEN, CDR2 SYDVKM. This CDR3 spans 12 amino acids. CDR3 sequence reads: CATTGGGYEQYF. CDR3 in DNA: TGTGCCACCACTGGCGGTGGATACGAGCAGTACTTC. Based on the CDR3 plus reference TRBV28 and TRBJ2-7, the full variable domain is DVKVTQSSRYLVKRTGEKVFLECVQDMDHENMFWYRQDPGLGLRLIYFSYDVKMKEKGDIPEGYSVSREKKERFSLILESASTNQTSMYLCATTGGGYEQYFGPGTRLTVT.

The chain employs TRBV12-5 and TRBJ2-5; 9 nucleotides line up with TRBD2. The last part of the DNA fits TRBJ2-7 better; the J call may be wrong. This CDR3 is 19 amino acids long. Germline V CDR1 and CDR2: LGHNT, FRNRAP. CDR3 in amino acids: CASGLCLGAGGPQCYEQYF. As DNA, the CDR3 is TGTGCTAGTGGCCTATGCCTCGGCGCGGGAGGGCCCCAGTGCTACGAGCAGTACTTC.

The J gene is TRBJ1-1, the V gene TRBV9; 9 bases align to TRBD1. V was pared by 5 bases and J by 4 bases, with 6 bases of the junction left unmatched. Germline V gene sequence: CDR1 SGDLS, CDR2 YYNGEE. The length of the CDR3 is 14 residues. Here the CDR3 DNA reads TGTGCCAGCAGGCCCAGGGACAGGGCCACTGAAGCTTTCTTT. It is translated as CASRPRDRATEAFF.

CDR3 sequence (DNA): TGTGCCAGCAGTTTAAAGCTAGCGGGGGGGACAAAGAGCACAGATACGCAGTATTTT. Protein sequence: CASSLKLAGGTKSTDTQYF. The rearrangement joins TRBV27 to TRBJ2-3; TRBD2 matches 12 bases. In germline, CDR1 is MNHEY, CDR2 SMNVEV (reference sequence). The CDR3 extends over 19 amino acids. J was trimmed by 0 bases and V by 2 bases; bases with no gene match: 9.

The gene calls are TRBV2 and TRBJ1-1; D is possibly TRBD1 (5 bases). Trimming left V 0 bases short and J 0 bases short, with 8 bases between. There are 15 residues in the CDR3. From germline, CDR1 is SNHLY and CDR2 FYNNEI. The CDR3 region is CASSEAAGLNTEAFF. The CDR3 DNA reads as TGTGCCAGCAGTGAAGCGGCAGGGCTGAACACTGAAGCTTTCTTT.

J is TRBJ2-7 and V is TRBV15, with D tentatively TRBD1 (6 bases). From germline, CDR1 is LNHNV and CDR2 YYDKDF (reference sequence). Trimming took 6 bases from V and 0 from J, leaving 12 bases between them. The CDR3 is made up of 14 amino acids. CDR3 in DNA: TGTGCCACCAGGGACAGACTGGTCTCCTACGAGCAGTACTTC. Its protein product is CATRDRLVSYEQYF.

The chain employs TRBV5-6 and TRBJ1-2, with D perhaps TRBD1 (6 bases). Germline V gives CDR1 SGHDT, CDR2 YYEEEE. The V end was cut by 3 bases, the J end by 4 bases, with 16 bases between. The CDR3 length is 15 residues. CDR3 loop: CASSSLGGETYGYTF. CDR3 coding DNA: TGTGCCAGCAGCTCGCTAGGGGGGGAAACCTATGGCTACACCTTC.

This clone was picked up a small number of times. The chain joins TRBV5-1 to TRBJ2-1; 7 positions agree with TRBD1. Germline CDR1 reads SGHRS; CDR2 reads YFSETQ. V gave up 4 bases and J gave up 5 bases; unmatched junction bases: 3. The CDR3 spans 13 residues. The CDR3 DNA follows: TGCGCCAGCAGCCCGGGACAGAACAATGAGCAGTTCTTC. The encoded protein is CASSPGQNNEQFF.

This clone was detected only once. The CDR3 DNA sequence: TGCGCCAGCAGCCAAGAACGGGCGGGAGGGAACAATGAGCAGTTCTTC. It is translated as CASSQERAGGNNEQFF. The chain joins TRBV4-1 to TRBJ2-1, with 9 bases matching TRBD2. Trimming removed 0 bases from V and 5 bases from J; junction bases left unmatched: 5. From germline, CDR1 is MGHRA and CDR2 YSYEKL. The CDR3 is made up of 16 amino acids.